Following are 14 T cell receptor beta chains from one sample sequenced in a study of shared T cell receptors in the human thymus. Repertoires were generated with immunoSEQ multiplex PCR, while TCRdb's copy carries only in-frame clones and drops some. The sample carries 720,000 or so clones, approximately 85% recorded once. These same data were also listed under a study on human thymus T cells.

Material for sequencing was thymocytes. The receptor source for this set is a girl less than two years old with a congenital heart defect.

V and J are TRBV28 and TRBJ2-2; 10 bases line up with TRBD2. The CDR3 contains 17 residues. V shed 2 bases, J shed 6 bases, and the junction held 9 bases outside the gene matches. Germline V CDR1 and CDR2: MDHEN, SYDVKM. In DNA, the CDR3 is TGTGCCAGCAGTTTACTAGCGGGGGTTATGTCGGCCGGGGAGCTGTTTTTT. Translating it yields CASSLLAGVMSAGELFF.

The J gene is TRBJ2-7, the V gene TRBV6-5; 9 positions agree with TRBD2. Germline V gene data show CDR1 as MNHEY and CDR2 as SVGAGI. The CDR3 has 15 residues. V lost 2 bases, J lost 3 bases, and 5 bases stayed unmatched. The CDR3 nucleotides are TGTGCCAGCAGTTACGCGCGGGGGGGGTTCTACGAGCAGTACTTC. It encodes CASSYARGGFYEQYF.

This clone showed up just a few times. This chain connects TRBV29-1 to TRBJ1-2; D may be TRBD1 (6 bases). The CDR3 covers 13 residues. V lost 3 bases and J lost 4, with 12 bases in between. Germline V gene data show CDR1 as SQVTM and CDR2 as ANQGSEA. The DNA of the CDR3 is TGCAGCGTTGAGGCCGAGGGGGTCTATGGCTACACCTTC. Encoded protein: CSVEAEGVYGYTF.

The chain recombines TRBV30 with TRBJ1-4, with unresolved D. V lost 4 bases and J 0 bases, leaving 12 bases between the germline ends. Germline V CDR1 and CDR2: GTSNPN, SVGIG (reference sequence). The CDR3 covers 15 residues. CDR3 region: CAWTQPRATNEKLFF. In nucleotides, the CDR3 is TGTGCCTGGACACAGCCACGAGCAACTAATGAAAAACTGTTTTTT.

The J gene is TRBJ1-1, the V gene TRBV2; D not resolved. Germline V gene data show CDR1 as SNHLY and CDR2 as FYNNEI. The CDR3 consists of 12 residues. V lost 8 bases to trimming and J lost 2 bases, with 9 bases between them. This CDR3 is CASEQSNTEAFF. In nucleotides, the CDR3 is TGTGCCAGCGAACAGAGTAACACTGAAGCTTTCTTT. The complete variable domain, with remaining parts taken from reference TRBV2 and TRBJ1-1, reads EPEVTQTPSHQVTQMGQEVILRCVPISNHLYFYWYRQILGQKVEFLVSFYNNEISEKSEIFDDQFSVERPDGSNFTLKIRSTKLEDSAMYFCASEQSNTEAFFGQGTRLTVV.

Regarding this clone: The junction departs from the called germline gene at one end, perhaps through a read error. The chain has TRBV5-1 and TRBJ1-1, with D unresolved. The CDR3 has 14 amino acids. Germline CDR1 SGHRS, CDR2 YFSETQ. The CDR3 DNA reads TGCACCAGCAGCTTGGGAGTGGGCCACACTGAAGCTTTCTTT. This sequence encodes CTSSLGVGHTEAFF.

This clone was counted only a few times. The V and J genes are TRBV28 and TRBJ2-4, with D maybe TRBD2 (6 bases). In germline, CDR1 is MDHEN, CDR2 SYDVKM. V gave up 6 bases and J gave up 5 bases, with 11 bases separating them. The CDR3 runs 13 residues. The CDR3 bases are TGTGCCAGCAGGGCCAGGAGGGAAAACATTCAGTACTTC. Translating gives CASRARRENIQYF. Based on the CDR3 plus reference TRBV28 and TRBJ2-4, the full variable domain is DVKVTQSSRYLVKRTGEKVFLECVQDMDHENMFWYRQDPGLGLRLIYFSYDVKMKEKGDIPEGYSVSREKKERFSLILESASTNQTSMYLCASRARRENIQYFGAGTRLSVL.

V gene TRBV15 combines with J gene TRBJ1-2; 8 bases are a match to TRBD1. CDR1 is LNHNV, CDR2 YYDKDF, per germline (reference sequence). Germline trimming cut 0 bases from V and 7 bases from J; bases unmatched to any gene: 16. This CDR3 has 18 amino acids. For the CDR3, the DNA is TGTGCCACCAGCAGAGATCTGGCAGGGGGCCGCGATATTGGTGGCTACACCTTC. Translated, it gives CATSRDLAGGRDIGGYTF.

The chain couples TRBV28 to TRBJ2-1; unclear D gene. The CDR3 runs to 18 residues. Germline-derived CDR1 and CDR2 are MDHEN and SYDVKM. V was shortened by 4 bases and J by 0 bases, with 19 bases between the two germline ends. The CDR3 DNA reads TGTGCCAGCAGTTCCCCTACCCGTTTCCCGAGCTCCTACAATGAGCAGTTCTTC. Translating gives CASSSPTRFPSSYNEQFF.

The chain links TRBV6-1 to TRBJ2-1; 7 bases map to TRBD2. In germline, CDR1 is MNHNS, CDR2 SASEGT. There are 12 residues in the CDR3. Losses at the gene ends were 1 base for V and 12 bases for J; bases not matched to a gene: 3. The CDR3 DNA follows: TGTGCCAGCAGTGAAGACGGGGGGTGGCAGTTCTTC. Its protein is CASSEDGGWQFF.

The chain carries TRBV5-8 and TRBJ2-7; D uncertain. Trimming took off 0 bases at V and 3 bases at J, with 10 bases between the two ends. Germline V CDR1 and CDR2: SGHTS, YDEGEE. CDR3 length: 14 residues. The CDR3 nucleotides are TGTGCCAGCAGCTTGGAACCGATAGTCTACGAGCAGTACTTC. This translates into CASSLEPIVYEQYF. Using reference TRBV5-8 and TRBJ2-7 for the parts outside the CDR3, the full variable domain is EAGVTQSPTHLIKTRGQQATLRCSPISGHTSVYWYQQALGLGLQFLLWYDEGEERNRGNFPPRFSGRQFPNYSSELNVNALELEDSALYLCASSLEPIVYEQYFGPGTRLTVT.

This clone was observed once. The rearrangement uses TRBV5-1 and TRBJ2-1; perhaps TRBD1 as D (6 bases). Trimming removed 0 bases at V and 7 bases at J, with 14 bases between. Germline V gene lookup returns CDR1 SGHRS and CDR2 YFSETQ. The CDR3 contains 15 residues. Here the CDR3 reads CASSLAPGAENEQFF. CDR3 nucleotides: TGCGCCAGCAGCTTGGCTCCAGGGGCGGAGAATGAGCAGTTCTTC. Full variable domain (outside the CDR3, taken from reference TRBV5-1 and TRBJ2-1): KAGVTQTPRYLIKTRGQQVTLSCSPISGHRSVSWYQQTPGQGLQFLFEYFSETQRNKGNFPGRFSGRQFSNSRSEMNVSTLELGDSALYLCASSLAPGAENEQFFGPGTRLTVL.

The chain has TRBV6-5 and TRBJ1-3, with D possibly being TRBD1 (5 bases). Germline lookup yields CDR1 MNHEY and CDR2 SVGAGI. The CDR3 covers 13 residues. V dropped 7 bases and J dropped 4 bases, with 11 bases sitting between them. The CDR3 DNA reads TGTGCCAGCACCGGGACTGGGGGAAACACCATATATTTT. Its translation: CASTGTGGNTIYF.

This chain connects TRBV6-6 to TRBJ1-2, with TRBD1 matching 9 bases. The CDR3 is 14 amino acids. Germline values: CDR1 MNHNY, CDR2 SVGAGI (reference sequence). V was clipped by 6 bases and J by 3 bases; unmatched bases: 5. This CDR3 is CASSKWTGDYGYTF. The DNA for the CDR3 is TGTGCCAGCAGCAAATGGACAGGGGACTATGGCTACACCTTC.